Ten or more counts support the clone carrying this T cell receptor (beta chain). Its antigen is as yet unknown. These data originate in a study of neurological immune-mediated disorders. Points from the study as a whole: There were no CDR3 amino acid sequences shared by expanded clones across subjects, a result suggesting private repertoires in all groups.

A 10-nucleotide random UMI tagged transcripts in template-switch 5'RACE cDNA synthesis. Over 190 million TCR-beta sequences from 15-18 subjects came from every sequencing run. Each CDR3 protein gets one entry after TCRdb re-called the 5' RACE reads with MiXCR. The table includes tens of thousands of distinct CDR3 sequences, approximately 14% detected once. Trimming pared 4 bases from V and 11 bases from J, leaving 14 bases between. CDR3 length equals 13 residues. CDR1 and CDR2 from the germline V gene are SGHAT and FQNNGV. The receptor's source is a woman aged 45-65 years with HTLV-1-associated myelopathy (HAM/TSP). The source material was PBMCs. The gene calls are TRBV11-2 and TRBJ1-4; D might be TRBD1 (5 bases). The CDR3 region has the DNA TGTGCCAGCAGCTCGCTTGACAGCTATAAACTGTTTTTT. It encodes CASSSLDSYKLFF.